This T cell receptor beta chain originates from a study of post-analysis software for immune sequencing data. Overall study results and limits: F-measure co-clustering was strong for batch-matched samples. In patients, TRBV5-6, TRBV5-1 and TRBV20-1 belonged to four or five TRBV segments found more frequently than in controls. When compared against controls, multiple sclerosis patients showed significantly lower normalized Chao1 diversity.

Included in the TCR beta cDNA libraries were unique molecular identifiers. There were about 1 to 10 million T cells, and about 540,000 cDNA molecules came from them. TCRdb itself ran the PCR reads through MiXCR, one entry per CDR3 protein. The sample lists approximately 730,000 distinct CDR3 sequences; roughly 29% were seen once. Trimming left V 4 bases short and J 5 bases short, with 15 bases between. Germline values: CDR1 SGHRS, CDR2 YFSETQ. The CDR3 extends over 14 amino acids. Notes on this clonotype: Its antigen is still unknown.

The sample consisted of blood. The rearrangement uses TRBV5-1 and TRBJ1-2; a weak D match, TRBD1 (5 bases). The TCR originated in a girl between 10 and 17 years old with multiple sclerosis. CDR3 in DNA: TGCGCCAGCAGCGACCGGGACGGGGGGTATGGCTACACCTTC. It yields the protein CASSDRDGGYGYTF. The variable domain in full, with the rest retrieved from reference TRBV5-1 and TRBJ1-2, is KAGVTQTPRYLIKTRGQQVTLSCSPISGHRSVSWYQQTPGQGLQFLFEYFSETQRNKGNFPGRFSGRQFSNSRSEMNVSTLELGDSALYLCASSDRDGGYGYTFGSGTRLTVV.